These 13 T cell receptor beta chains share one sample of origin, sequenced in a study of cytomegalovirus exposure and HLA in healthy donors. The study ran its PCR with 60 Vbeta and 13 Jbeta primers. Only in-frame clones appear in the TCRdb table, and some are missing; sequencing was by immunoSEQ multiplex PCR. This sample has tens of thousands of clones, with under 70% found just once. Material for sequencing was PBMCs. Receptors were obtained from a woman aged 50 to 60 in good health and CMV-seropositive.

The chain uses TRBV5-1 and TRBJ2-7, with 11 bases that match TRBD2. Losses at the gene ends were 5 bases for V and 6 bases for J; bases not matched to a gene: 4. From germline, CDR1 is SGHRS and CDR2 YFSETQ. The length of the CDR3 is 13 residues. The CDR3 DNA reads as TGCGCCAGCAGGACTAGCGGGGTGAGCGAGCAGTACTTC. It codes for CASRTSGVSEQYF.

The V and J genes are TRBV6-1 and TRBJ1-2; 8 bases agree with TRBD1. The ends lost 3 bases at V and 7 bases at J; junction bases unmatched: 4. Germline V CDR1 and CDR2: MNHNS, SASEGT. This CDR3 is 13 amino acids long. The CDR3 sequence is CASSETGEGGYTF. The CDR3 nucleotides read TGTGCCAGCAGTGAGACAGGGGAAGGTGGCTACACCTTC.

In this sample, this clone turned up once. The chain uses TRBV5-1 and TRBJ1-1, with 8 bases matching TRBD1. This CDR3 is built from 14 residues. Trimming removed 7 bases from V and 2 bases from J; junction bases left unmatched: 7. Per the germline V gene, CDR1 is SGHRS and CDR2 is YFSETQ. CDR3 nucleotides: TGCGCCAGCCGACTCGGACAGGGCAACACTGAAGCTTTCTTT. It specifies CASRLGQGNTEAFF.

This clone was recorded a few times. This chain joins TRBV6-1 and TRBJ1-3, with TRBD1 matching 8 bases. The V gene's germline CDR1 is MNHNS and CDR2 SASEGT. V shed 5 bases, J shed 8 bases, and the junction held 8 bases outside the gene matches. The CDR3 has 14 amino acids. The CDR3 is CASSTGTGRDTIYF. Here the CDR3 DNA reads TGTGCCAGCAGTACCGGGACAGGCCGAGACACCATATATTTT.

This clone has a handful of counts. The CDR3 here is CASMSGSEQYF. CDR3 coding DNA: TGTGCCTCAATGTCGGGGAGCGAGCAGTACTTC. The chain uses TRBV10-3 and TRBJ2-7, with a tentative D call TRBD2 (5 bases). Trimming removed 11 bases at V and 6 bases at J, with 14 bases between. CDR3 length: 11 residues. Germline CDR1 ENHRY, CDR2 SYGVKD.

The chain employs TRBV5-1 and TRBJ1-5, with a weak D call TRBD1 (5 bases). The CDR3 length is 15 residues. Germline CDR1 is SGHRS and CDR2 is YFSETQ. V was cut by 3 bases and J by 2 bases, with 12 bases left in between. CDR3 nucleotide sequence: TGCGCCAGCAGCTCGGAGGGGTCGGGCAATCAGCCCCAGCATTTT. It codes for CASSSEGSGNQPQHF.

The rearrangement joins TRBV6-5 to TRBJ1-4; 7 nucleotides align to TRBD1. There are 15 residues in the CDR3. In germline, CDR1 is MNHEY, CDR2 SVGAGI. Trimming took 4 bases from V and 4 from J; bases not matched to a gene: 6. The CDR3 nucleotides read TGTGCCAGCAGTTTCTATCAGGGGGGTAATGAAAAACTGTTTTTT. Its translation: CASSFYQGGNEKLFF.

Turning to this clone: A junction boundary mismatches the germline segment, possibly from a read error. CDR3 sequence: CASSLNQAGQGTQYF. CDR3 DNA: TGCGCCAGCAGCTTGAACCAGGCGGGTCAAGGGACCCAGTACTTC. J is TRBJ2-5 and V is TRBV5-1; D may be TRBD2 (5 bases). Germline assignment: CDR1 SGHRS and CDR2 YFSETQ. The CDR3 has 15 residues.

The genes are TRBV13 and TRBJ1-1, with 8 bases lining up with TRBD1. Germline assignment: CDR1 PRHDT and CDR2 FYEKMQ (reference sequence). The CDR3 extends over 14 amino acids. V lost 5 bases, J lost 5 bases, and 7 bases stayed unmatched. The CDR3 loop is CASSPGTGGTEAFF. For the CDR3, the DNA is TGTGCCAGCAGCCCAGGGACAGGAGGAACTGAAGCTTTCTTT. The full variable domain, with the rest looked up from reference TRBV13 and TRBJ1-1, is AAGVIQSPRHLIKEKRETATLKCYPIPRHDTVYWYQQGPGQDPQFLISFYEKMQSDKGSIPDRFSAQQFSDYHSELNMSSLELGDSALYFCASSPGTGGTEAFFGQGTRLTVV.

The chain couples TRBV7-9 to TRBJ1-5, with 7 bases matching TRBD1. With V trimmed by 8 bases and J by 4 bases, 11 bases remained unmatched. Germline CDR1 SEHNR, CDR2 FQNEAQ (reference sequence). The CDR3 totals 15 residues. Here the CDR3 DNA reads TGTGCCAGCGGGTGGGGGACAGATGTTAATCAGCCCCAGCATTTT. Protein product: CASGWGTDVNQPQHF.

The CDR3 bases are TGTGCCAGCAGCGTAGGAGGAGGGCGGAACATTCAGTACTTC. This encodes CASSVGGGRNIQYF. V is TRBV9 and J is TRBJ2-4; possible D gene TRBD2, 6 bases. Germline CDR1 SGDLS, CDR2 YYNGEE. The V end was cut by 0 bases, the J end by 7 bases, with 11 bases between. The CDR3 is 14 residues long.

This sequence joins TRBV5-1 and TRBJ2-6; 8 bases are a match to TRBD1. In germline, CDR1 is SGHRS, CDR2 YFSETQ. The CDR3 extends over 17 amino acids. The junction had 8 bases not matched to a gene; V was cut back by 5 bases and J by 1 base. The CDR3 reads CASSPSRGQSGANVLTF. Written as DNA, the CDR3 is TGCGCCAGCAGTCCTTCCAGGGGGCAATCTGGGGCCAACGTCCTGACTTTC.

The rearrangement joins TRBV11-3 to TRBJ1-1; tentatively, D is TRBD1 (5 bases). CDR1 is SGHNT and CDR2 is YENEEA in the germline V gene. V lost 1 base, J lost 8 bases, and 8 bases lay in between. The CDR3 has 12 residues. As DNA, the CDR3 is TGTGCCAGCAGCTTAGGTCACAGGGAAGCTTTCTTT. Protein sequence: CASSLGHREAFF.